The 16 T cell receptor beta chains listed next were all sequenced from one sample in a study of blood T cell repertoires in COVID-19. The protocol was immunoSEQ multiplex PCR, while the TCRdb copy is restricted to in-frame clones and leaves out a portion. The sample consists of around 160,000 clones, roughly nine tenths of them appearing once. Specimen: peripheral blood. All receptors come from a man in his late teens or twenties with COVID-19, enrolled during active disease.

The genes are TRBV9 and TRBJ2-7; a possible D gene is TRBD1 (6 bases). CDR1 is SGDLS, CDR2 YYNGEE, per germline. Between the trimmed V and J ends, which lost 4 bases and 5 bases, there was a span of 13 bases. The CDR3 has 13 residues. The CDR3 coding sequence is TGTGCCAGCAGCCCACAGGGAAGTGACGAGCAGTACTTC. Amino acid sequence: CASSPQGSDEQYF.

The chain carries TRBV7-9 and TRBJ2-2; D ambiguous. Trimming cost V 2 bases and J 7 bases, with 8 bases left between them. This CDR3 is 13 amino acids long. Per germline, CDR1 SEHNR and CDR2 FQNEAQ (reference sequence). This CDR3 is CASSLLGVGELFF. CDR3 bases: TGTGCCAGCAGCTTACTGGGCGTCGGGGAGCTGTTTTTT.

This chain connects TRBV28 to TRBJ2-7, with 8 bases lining up with TRBD1. CDR1 is MDHEN, CDR2 SYDVKM, per germline. V lost 5 bases, J lost 0 bases, and 3 bases stayed unmatched. This CDR3 is 14 amino acids long. The CDR3 nucleotides are TGTGCCAGCAGTAGACAGGGGAGCTCCTACGAGCAGTACTTC. Protein: CASSRQGSSYEQYF.

The J gene is TRBJ2-7, the V gene TRBV5-4, with TRBD1 matching 11 bases. J was trimmed by 2 bases and V by 4 bases; bases with no gene match: 2. The CDR3 loop spans 14 amino acids. From germline, CDR1 is SGHNT and CDR2 YYREEE (reference sequence). CDR3 bases: TGTGCCAGCAGCCGGGGACAGGGGGCCTACGAGCAGTACTTC. As protein: CASSRGQGAYEQYF.

This chain joins TRBV6-5 and TRBJ2-1; the match to TRBD1 covers 8 bases. Germline V CDR1 and CDR2: MNHEY, SVGAGI. Trimming removed 5 bases from V and 10 bases from J; junction bases left unmatched: 10. CDR3 length: 14 residues. CDR3 amino acids: CASSLVQGAGEQFF. CDR3 DNA: TGTGCCAGCAGTCTCGTGCAGGGGGCCGGGGAGCAGTTCTTC.

The chain has TRBV19 and TRBJ1-5; D call uncertain. CDR3 size: 15 residues. V was clipped by 3 bases and J by 0 bases, with 9 bases between them. Germline loops: CDR1 LNHDA, CDR2 SQIVND (reference sequence). CDR3 sequence: CASSMWTYSNQPQHF. The CDR3 DNA follows: TGTGCCAGTAGTATGTGGACTTATAGCAATCAGCCCCAGCATTTT.

The chain links TRBV14 to TRBJ2-7; TRBD1 matches 7 bases. CDR1 and CDR2 (germline): SGHDN, FVKESK. The CDR3 contains 16 residues. The J segment lost 4 bases and the V segment lost 3 bases, leaving 12 bases of the junction unmatched. In DNA form, the CDR3 reads TGTGCCAGCAGCCAGCGGACAGGCAGGAGGTCTTACGAGCAGTACTTC. It specifies CASSQRTGRRSYEQYF.

The genes are TRBV5-6 and TRBJ1-5; no reliable D call. The germline V gene encodes CDR1 SGHDT and CDR2 YYEEEE. V dropped 0 bases and J dropped 8 bases, with 15 bases sitting between them. CDR3 size: 15 residues. This CDR3 is CASSLDPERSKPQHF. The CDR3 nucleotides are TGTGCCAGCAGCTTGGATCCAGAAAGAAGTAAGCCCCAGCATTTT.

The V and J genes are TRBV28 and TRBJ2-3; 8 positions match TRBD2. CDR3 length: 16 amino acids. From germline, CDR1 is MDHEN and CDR2 SYDVKM. V gave up 4 bases and J gave up 0 bases; unmatched junction bases: 6. This CDR3 is CASSSPASGSTDTQYF. CDR3 nucleotides: TGTGCCAGCAGTTCCCCGGCTAGCGGGAGCACAGATACGCAGTATTTT.

The chain recombines TRBV28 with TRBJ2-3; no definite D call. Per germline, CDR1 MDHEN and CDR2 SYDVKM. This CDR3 is 16 amino acids long. Deletions cut 5 bases from V and 2 bases from J, with 17 bases between. The CDR3 nucleotides read TGTGCCAGCAGTGCCGAAGCGTGGGTGCCCACAGATACGCAGTATTTT. Protein product: CASSAEAWVPTDTQYF.

V gene TRBV5-1 combines with J gene TRBJ2-1; tentative D call: TRBD2 (6 bases). The CDR3 is 20 residues long. The V end was cut by 0 bases, the J end by 0 bases, with 22 bases between. Germline CDR1 SGHRS, CDR2 YFSETQ. CDR3 sequence reads: CASSLVYFGSAASSYNEQFF. For the CDR3, the DNA is TGCGCCAGCAGCTTGGTTTATTTCGGGAGCGCCGCGAGCTCCTACAATGAGCAGTTCTTC.

This chain uses TRBV27 with TRBJ2-2, with TRBD1 as a possible D gene (6 bases). Looked up from germline, CDR1 is MNHEY and CDR2 is SMNVEV (reference sequence). The CDR3 extends over 14 amino acids. Trimming pared 5 bases from V and 6 bases from J, leaving 13 bases between. This chain's CDR3 is CASSLHRDPGELFF. CDR3 bases: TGTGCCAGCAGTCTCCACAGGGACCCCGGGGAGCTGTTTTTT.

This chain uses TRBV7-2 with TRBJ2-7; tentative D call: TRBD1 (6 bases). CDR3 length: 12 residues. Trimming removed 6 bases from V and 3 bases from J, with 9 bases in between. The germline gives CDR1 SGHTA, CDR2 FQGNSA. The CDR3 DNA reads as TGTGCCAGCAGTCGGACAGACTACGAGCAGTACTTC. It codes for CASSRTDYEQYF.

This clone appeared a few times. V and J are TRBV4-2 and TRBJ1-6; D is possibly TRBD1 (6 bases). V gave up 1 base and J gave up 7 bases, with 11 bases separating them. The CDR3 consists of 15 residues. CDR1 LGHNA and CDR2 YNFKEQ come from the germline V gene. DNA of the CDR3: TGTGCCAGCAGCCAAGGGAGGACAGAAAATTCACCCCTCCACTTT. Translated, it gives CASSQGRTENSPLHF.

The chain couples TRBV2 to TRBJ2-7; 9 nucleotides line up with TRBD2. This CDR3 has 13 amino acids. Germline V gives CDR1 SNHLY, CDR2 FYNNEI. The ends lost 11 bases at V and 4 bases at J; junction bases unmatched: 9. Written as DNA, the CDR3 is TGTGCCTCCATCGGGACTAGCTGGTACGAGCAGTACTTC. It encodes CASIGTSWYEQYF.

The chain uses TRBV15 and TRBJ2-5, with D maybe TRBD2 (6 bases). CDR1 and CDR2 from the germline V gene are LNHNV and YYDKDF (reference sequence). The CDR3 contains 11 residues. Trimming shortened V by 8 bases and J by 5 bases, and 9 bases separated the two germline ends. CDR3 bases: TGTGCCACCGGGGGGTGGGAGACCCAGTACTTC. This translates into CATGGWETQYF. Full variable domain (rest looked up from reference TRBV15 and TRBJ2-5): DAMVIQNPRYQVTQFGKPVTLSCSQTLNHNVMYWYQQKSSQAPKLLFHYYDKDFNNEADTPDNFQSRRPNTSFCFLDIRSPGLGDTAMYLCATGGWETQYFGPGTRLLVL.